This TCR beta chain originates from a study of pediatric ulcerative colitis. Study-level results: A couple of rectal CDR3 clonotypes occurred in all ulcerative colitis patients.

This table comes from immunoSEQ multiplex PCR, and its TCRdb copy is limited to in-frame clones, with some not included. The data contain roughly 6,100 clones, roughly 89% of them singletons. On this clone itself: Its antigen remains unknown.

Source material: blood. This TCR derives from a girl aged 5 to 17 who was a control in a study of pediatric ulcerative colitis.

The DNA for the CDR3 is TGCGCCAGCAGCCGTGGGGATGGCTACACCTTC. This translates into CASSRGDGYTF. The chain carries TRBV4-1 and TRBJ1-2; D is unclear. The CDR3 consists of 11 residues. CDR1 is MGHRA, CDR2 YSYEKL, per germline. The V end was cut by 4 bases, the J end by 6 bases, with 6 bases between.